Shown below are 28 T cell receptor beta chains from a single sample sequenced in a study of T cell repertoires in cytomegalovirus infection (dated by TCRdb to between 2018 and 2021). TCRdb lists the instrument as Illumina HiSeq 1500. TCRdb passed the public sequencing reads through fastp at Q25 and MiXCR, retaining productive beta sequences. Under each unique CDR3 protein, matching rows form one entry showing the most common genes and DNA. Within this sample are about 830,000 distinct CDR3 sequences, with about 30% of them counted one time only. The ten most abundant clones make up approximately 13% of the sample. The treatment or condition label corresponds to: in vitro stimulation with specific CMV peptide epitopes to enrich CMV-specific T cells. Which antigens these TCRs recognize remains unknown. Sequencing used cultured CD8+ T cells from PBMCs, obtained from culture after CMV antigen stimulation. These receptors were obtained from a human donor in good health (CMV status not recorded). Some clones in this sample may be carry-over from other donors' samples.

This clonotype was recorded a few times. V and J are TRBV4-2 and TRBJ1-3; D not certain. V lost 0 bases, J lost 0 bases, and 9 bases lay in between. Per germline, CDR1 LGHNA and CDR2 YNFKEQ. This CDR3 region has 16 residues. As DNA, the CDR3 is TGTGCCAGCAGCCAAGAGGTGTTCGACTCTGGAAACACCATATATTTT. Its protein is CASSQEVFDSGNTIYF.

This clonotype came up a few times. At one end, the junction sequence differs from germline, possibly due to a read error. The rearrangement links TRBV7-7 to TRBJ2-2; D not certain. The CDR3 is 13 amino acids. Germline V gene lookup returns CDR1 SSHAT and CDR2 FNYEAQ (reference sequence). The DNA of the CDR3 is TGTGCTAGCAGCCCTGACTACACCGGGGAGCTGTTTTTT. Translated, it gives CASSPDYTGELFF.

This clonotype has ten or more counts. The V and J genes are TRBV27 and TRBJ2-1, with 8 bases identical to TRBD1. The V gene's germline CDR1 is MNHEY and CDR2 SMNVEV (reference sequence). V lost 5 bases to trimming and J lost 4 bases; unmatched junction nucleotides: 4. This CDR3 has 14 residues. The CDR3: CASSPWTGYNEQFF. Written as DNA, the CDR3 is TGTGCCAGCAGTCCTTGGACAGGGTACAATGAGCAGTTCTTC.

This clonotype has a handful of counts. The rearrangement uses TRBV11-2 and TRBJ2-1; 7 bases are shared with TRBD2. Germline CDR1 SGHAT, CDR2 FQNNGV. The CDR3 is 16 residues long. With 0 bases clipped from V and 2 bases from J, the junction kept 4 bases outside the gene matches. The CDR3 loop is CASSLDNGGAYNEQFF. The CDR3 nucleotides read TGTGCCAGCAGCTTAGATAATGGGGGGGCCTACAATGAGCAGTTCTTC.

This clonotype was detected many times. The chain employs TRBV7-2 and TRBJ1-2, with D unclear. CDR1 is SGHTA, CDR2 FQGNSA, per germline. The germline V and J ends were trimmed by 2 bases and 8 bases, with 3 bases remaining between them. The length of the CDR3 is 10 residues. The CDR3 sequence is CASSLSGYTF. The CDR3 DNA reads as TGTGCCAGCAGCTTATCAGGCTACACCTTC.

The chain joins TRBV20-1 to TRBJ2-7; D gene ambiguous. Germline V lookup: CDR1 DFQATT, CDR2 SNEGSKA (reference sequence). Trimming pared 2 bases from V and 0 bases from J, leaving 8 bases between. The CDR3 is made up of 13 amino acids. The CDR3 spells CSARNTNSYEQYF. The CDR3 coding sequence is TGCAGTGCTAGAAACACCAACTCCTACGAGCAGTACTTC.

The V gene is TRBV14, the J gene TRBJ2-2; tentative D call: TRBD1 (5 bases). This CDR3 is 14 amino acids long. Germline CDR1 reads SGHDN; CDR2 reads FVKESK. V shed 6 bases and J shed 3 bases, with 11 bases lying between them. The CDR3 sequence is CASRPRGYTGELFF. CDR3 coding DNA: TGTGCCAGCAGGCCTAGGGGTTACACCGGGGAGCTGTTTTTT.

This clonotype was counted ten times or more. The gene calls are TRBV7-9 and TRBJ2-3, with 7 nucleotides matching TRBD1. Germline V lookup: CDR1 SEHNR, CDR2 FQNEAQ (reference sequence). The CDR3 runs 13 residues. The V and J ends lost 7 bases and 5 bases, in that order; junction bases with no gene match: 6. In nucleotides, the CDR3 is TGTGCCAGCAACCCTTCAGGGGGAGATACGCAGTATTTT. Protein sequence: CASNPSGGDTQYF.

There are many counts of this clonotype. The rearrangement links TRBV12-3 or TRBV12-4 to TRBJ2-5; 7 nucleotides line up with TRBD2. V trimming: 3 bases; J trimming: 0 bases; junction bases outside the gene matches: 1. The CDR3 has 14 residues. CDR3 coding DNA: TGTGCCAGCAGTTTGGGACTATACCAAGAGACCCAGTACTTC. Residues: CASSLGLYQETQYF.

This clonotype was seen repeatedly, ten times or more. The CDR3 reads CASSFGTDTQYF. DNA of the CDR3: TGTGCCAGCAGTTTCGGCACAGATACGCAGTATTTT. The chain carries TRBV12-3 or TRBV12-4 and TRBJ2-3; no clear D gene. This CDR3 has 12 residues. V shed 3 bases and J shed 1 base, with 2 bases lying between them.

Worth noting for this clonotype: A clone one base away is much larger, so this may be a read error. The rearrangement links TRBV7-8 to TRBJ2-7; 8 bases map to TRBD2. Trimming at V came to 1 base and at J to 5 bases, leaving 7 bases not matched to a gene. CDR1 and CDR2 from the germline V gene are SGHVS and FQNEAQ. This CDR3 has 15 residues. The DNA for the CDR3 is TGTGCCAGCAGCTTAGACGCGGGGGGTCCCCACGAGCAGTACGTC. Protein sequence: CASSLDAGGPHEQYV.

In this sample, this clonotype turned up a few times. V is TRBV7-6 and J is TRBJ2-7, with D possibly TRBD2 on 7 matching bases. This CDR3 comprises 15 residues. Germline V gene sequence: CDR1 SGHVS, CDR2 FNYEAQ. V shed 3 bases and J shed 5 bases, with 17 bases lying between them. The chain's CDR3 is CASSLGAGVLNEQYF. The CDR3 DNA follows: TGTGCCAGCAGCTTGGGGGCGGGGGTATTGAACGAGCAGTACTTC.

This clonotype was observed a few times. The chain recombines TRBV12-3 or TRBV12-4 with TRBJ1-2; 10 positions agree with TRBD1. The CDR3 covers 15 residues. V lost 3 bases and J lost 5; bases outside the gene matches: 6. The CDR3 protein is CASSLGTGDLYGYTF. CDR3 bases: TGTGCCAGCAGTTTGGGGACAGGGGATTTGTATGGCTACACCTTC.

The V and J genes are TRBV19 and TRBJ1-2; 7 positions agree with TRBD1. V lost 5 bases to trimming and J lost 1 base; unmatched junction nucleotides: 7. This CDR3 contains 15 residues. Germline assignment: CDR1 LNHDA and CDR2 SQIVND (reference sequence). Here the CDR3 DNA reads TGTGCCAGTAGTCCGGGACAGATCCTTAACTATGGCTACACCTTC. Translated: CASSPGQILNYGYTF. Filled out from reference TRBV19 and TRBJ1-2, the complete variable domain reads DGGITQSPKYLFRKEGQNVTLSCEQNLNHDAMYWYRQDPGQGLRLIYYSQIVNDFQKGDIAEGYSVSREKKESFPLTVTSAQKNPTAFYLCASSPGQILNYGYTFGSGTRLTVV.

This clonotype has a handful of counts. The CDR3 here is CASSPWDREGNTEAFF. DNA of the CDR3: TGTGCCAGCAGTCCTTGGGACAGGGAGGGGAACACTGAAGCTTTCTTT. The chain employs TRBV12-3 or TRBV12-4 and TRBJ1-1; 9 bases match TRBD1. With 5 bases clipped from V and 1 base from J, the junction kept 8 bases outside the gene matches. CDR3 length: 16 amino acids.

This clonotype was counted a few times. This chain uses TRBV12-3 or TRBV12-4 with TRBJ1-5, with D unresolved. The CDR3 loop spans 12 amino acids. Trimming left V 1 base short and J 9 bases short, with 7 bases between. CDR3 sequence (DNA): TGTGCCAGCAGTTTAGGGCGTATGCCCCAGCATTTT. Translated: CASSLGRMPQHF.

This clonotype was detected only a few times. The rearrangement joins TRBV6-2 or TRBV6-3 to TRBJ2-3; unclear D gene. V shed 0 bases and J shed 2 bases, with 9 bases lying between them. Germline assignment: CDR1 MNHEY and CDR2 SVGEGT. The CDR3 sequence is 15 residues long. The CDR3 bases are TGTGCCAGCAGTTACTCTGGCTTCCTCACAGATACGCAGTATTTT. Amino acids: CASSYSGFLTDTQYF.

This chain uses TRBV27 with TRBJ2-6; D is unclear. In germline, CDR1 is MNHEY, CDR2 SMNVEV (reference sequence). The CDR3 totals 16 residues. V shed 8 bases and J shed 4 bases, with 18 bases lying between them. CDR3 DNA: TGTGCCAGCGCTCGTAGGGCCGCTTACGGGGCCAACGTCCTGACTTTC. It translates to CASARRAAYGANVLTF.

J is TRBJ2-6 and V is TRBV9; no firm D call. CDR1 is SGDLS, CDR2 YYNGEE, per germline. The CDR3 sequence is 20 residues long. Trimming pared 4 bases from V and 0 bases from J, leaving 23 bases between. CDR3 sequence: CASSLAPQENIPSGANVLTF. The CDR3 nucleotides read TGTGCCAGCAGCCTTGCCCCGCAGGAAAATATACCCTCTGGGGCCAACGTCCTGACTTTC. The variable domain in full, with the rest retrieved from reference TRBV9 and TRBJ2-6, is DSGVTQTPKHLITATGQRVTLRCSPRSGDLSVYWYQQSLDQGLQFLIQYYNGEERAKGNILERFSAQQFPDLHSELNLSSLELGDSALYFCASSLAPQENIPSGANVLTFGAGSRLTVL.

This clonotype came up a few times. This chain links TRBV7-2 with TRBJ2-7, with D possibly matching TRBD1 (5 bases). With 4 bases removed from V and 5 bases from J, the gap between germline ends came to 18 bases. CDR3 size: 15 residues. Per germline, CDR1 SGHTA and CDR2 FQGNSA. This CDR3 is CASSSHLRVIDEQYF. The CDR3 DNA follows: TGTGCCAGCAGCTCTCACCTCAGGGTTATAGACGAGCAGTACTTC.

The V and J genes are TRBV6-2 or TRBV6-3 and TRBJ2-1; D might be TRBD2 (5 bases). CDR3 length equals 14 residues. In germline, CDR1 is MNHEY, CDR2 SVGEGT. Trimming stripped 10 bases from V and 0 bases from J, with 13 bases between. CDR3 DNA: TGTGCCACGGGGTGGCGGAGCTCCTACAATGAGCAGTTCTTC. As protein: CATGWRSSYNEQFF.

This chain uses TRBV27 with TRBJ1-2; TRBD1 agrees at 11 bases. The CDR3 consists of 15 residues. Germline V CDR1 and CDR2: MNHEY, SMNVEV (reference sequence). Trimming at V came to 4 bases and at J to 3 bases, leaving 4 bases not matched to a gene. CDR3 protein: CASSWGQGGHYGYTF. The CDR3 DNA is TGTGCCAGCAGTTGGGGACAGGGGGGTCACTATGGCTACACCTTC.

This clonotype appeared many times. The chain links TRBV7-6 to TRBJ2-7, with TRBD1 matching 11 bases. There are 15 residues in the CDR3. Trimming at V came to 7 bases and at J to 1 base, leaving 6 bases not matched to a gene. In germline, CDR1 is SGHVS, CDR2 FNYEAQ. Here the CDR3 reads CASTPGTGGSYEQYF. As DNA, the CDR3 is TGTGCCAGCACCCCAGGGACAGGGGGATCCTACGAGCAGTACTTC.

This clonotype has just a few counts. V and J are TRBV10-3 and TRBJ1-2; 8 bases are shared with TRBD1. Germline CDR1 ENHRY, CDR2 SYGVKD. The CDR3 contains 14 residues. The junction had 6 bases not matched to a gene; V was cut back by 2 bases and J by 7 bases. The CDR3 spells CAISEPTGVGGYTF. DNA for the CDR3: TGTGCCATCAGTGAGCCGACAGGGGTGGGTGGCTACACCTTC.

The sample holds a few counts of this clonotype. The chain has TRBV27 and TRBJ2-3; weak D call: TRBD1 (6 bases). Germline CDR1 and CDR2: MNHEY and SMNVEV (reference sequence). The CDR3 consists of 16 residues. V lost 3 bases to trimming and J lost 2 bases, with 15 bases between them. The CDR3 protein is CASSFSGGLLTDTQYF. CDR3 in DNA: TGTGCCAGCAGTTTTAGTGGGGGCCTTCTCACAGATACGCAGTATTTT.

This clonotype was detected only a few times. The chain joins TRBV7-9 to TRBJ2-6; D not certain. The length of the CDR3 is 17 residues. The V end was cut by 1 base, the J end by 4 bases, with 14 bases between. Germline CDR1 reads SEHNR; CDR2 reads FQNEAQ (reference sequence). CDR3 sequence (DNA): TGTGCCAGCAGCTTAGGAGGCGGCCCCAGGGGGGCCAACGTCCTGACTTTC. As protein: CASSLGGGPRGANVLTF.

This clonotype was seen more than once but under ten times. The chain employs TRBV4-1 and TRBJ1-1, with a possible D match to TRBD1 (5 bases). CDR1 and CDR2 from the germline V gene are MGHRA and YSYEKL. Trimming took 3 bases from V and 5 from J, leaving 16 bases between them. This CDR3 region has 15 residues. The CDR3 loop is CASSHPTGGFTEAFF. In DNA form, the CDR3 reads TGCGCCAGCAGCCACCCCACCGGGGGGTTTACTGAAGCTTTCTTT.

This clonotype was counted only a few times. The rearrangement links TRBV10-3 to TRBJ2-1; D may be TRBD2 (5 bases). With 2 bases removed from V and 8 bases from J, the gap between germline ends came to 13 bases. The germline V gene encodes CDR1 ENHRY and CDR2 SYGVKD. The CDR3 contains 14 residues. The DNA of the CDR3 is TGTGCCATCAGTGAGGGGGTTCTCGGGGATGAGCAGTTCTTC. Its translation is CAISEGVLGDEQFF.